This T cell receptor (beta chain) was captured by sequencing in a study of persistence of HIV-infected CD4 T cells. Study as a whole: Donors were ART-treated; their CMV- and Gag-responding CD4+ T cells were isolated.

Sequencing used immunoSEQ version 4 in survey mode. Method: immunoSEQ multiplex PCR; TCRdb's copy keeps in-frame clones and lacks some. This sample has 50,000 to 65,000 clones, with about 69% found just once. Turning to this clone: The antigen remains unidentified.

The CDR3 is 15 residues long. The stimulus was an HIV-1 Gag 15-mer peptide pool, about 1 ug/peptide/mL. CD40L-negative CD69-negative CD45RO-high memory CD4+ T cells were sorted as populations depleted of antigen-responding cells. Anti-CD28/CD49d costimulation, CD40-blocking antibody and enfuvirtide were given to CD8-depleted PBMCs for 15 to 20 hours. Overall study results and limits: Degenerate expanded CDR3beta sequences were enriched among CMV- and Gag-responding cells.

The V gene is TRBV21-1, the J gene TRBJ2-2; TRBD2 is taken as the D call from the table, unchecked against the DNA. TRBV21-1 has pseudogene status. The source is an adult man with HIV who was CMV-seropositive. Sequencing was performed on CD4+ T cells sorted from PBMCs after roughly 18-hour stimulation, taken from a patient who received antiretroviral therapy. This chain's CDR3 is CASSNSIEGPGELFF. The CDR3 nucleotides are TGTGCCAGCAGCAATAGTATCGAGGGTCCCGGGGAGCTGTTTTTT.